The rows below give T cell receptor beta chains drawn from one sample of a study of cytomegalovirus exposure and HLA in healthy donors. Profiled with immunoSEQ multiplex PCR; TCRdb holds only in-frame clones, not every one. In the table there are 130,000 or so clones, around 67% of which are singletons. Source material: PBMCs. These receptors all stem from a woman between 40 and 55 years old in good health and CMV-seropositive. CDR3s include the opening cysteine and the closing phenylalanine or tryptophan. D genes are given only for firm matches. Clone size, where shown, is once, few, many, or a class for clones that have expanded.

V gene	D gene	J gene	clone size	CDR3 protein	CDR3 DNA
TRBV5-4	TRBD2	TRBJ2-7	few	CASSSGTSGYEQYF	TGTGCCAGCAGCTCCGGGACTAGCGGCTACGAGCAGTACTTC
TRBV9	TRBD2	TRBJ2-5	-	CASSPRGVQETQYF	TGTGCCAGCAGCCCCCGGGGGGTCCAAGAGACCCAGTACTTC
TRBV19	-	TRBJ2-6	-	CASSTAKGANVLTF	TGTGCCAGTAGTACCGCGAAAGGGGCCAACGTCCTGACTTTC
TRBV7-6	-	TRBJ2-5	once	CASTPRTNQETQYF	TGTGCCAGCACCCCCCGGACAAACCAAGAGACCCAGTACTTC
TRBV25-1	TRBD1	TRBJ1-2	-	CASSVTGTGGIVGGYTF	TGTGCCAGCAGTGTCACCGGGACAGGTGGGATAGTAGGAGGCTACACCTTC
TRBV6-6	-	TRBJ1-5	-	CASNPGDNQPQHF	TGTGCCAGCAACCCAGGGGACAATCAGCCCCAGCATTTT
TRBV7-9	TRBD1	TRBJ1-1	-	CASRGQGNTEAFF	TGTGCCAGCAGAGGACAGGGGAACACTGAAGCTTTCTTT
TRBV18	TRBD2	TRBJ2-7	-	CASSPPSVAGGVGEQYF	TGTGCCAGCTCACCACCGTCCGTAGCGGGAGGGGTAGGGGAGCAGTACTTC
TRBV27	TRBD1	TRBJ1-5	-	CASSPLEGGVQPQHF	TGTGCCAGCAGTCCGTTGGAAGGGGGCGTTCAGCCCCAGCATTTT
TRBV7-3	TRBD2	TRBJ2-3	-	CASSQGLPGTDTQYF	TGTGCCAGCAGCCAGGGACTACCTGGCACAGATACGCAGTATTTT
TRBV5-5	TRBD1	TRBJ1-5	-	CASSLVAGGNQPQHF	TGTGCCAGCAGCTTGGTAGCAGGGGGAAATCAGCCCCAGCATTTT
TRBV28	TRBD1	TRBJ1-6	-	CASSPGTANNSPLHF	TGTGCCAGCAGTCCGGGGACAGCCAATAATTCACCCCTCCACTTT
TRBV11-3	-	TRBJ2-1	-	CASSLDRVHEQFF	TGTGCCAGCAGCTTAGACAGGGTTCATGAGCAGTTCTTC
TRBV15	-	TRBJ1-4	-	CATSKQGYNEKLFF	TGTGCCACCAGCAAACAGGGTTATAATGAAAAACTGTTTTTT
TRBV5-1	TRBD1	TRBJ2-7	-	CASSRQGFTGDEQYF	TGCGCCAGCAGCCGACAGGGTTTCACAGGGGACGAGCAGTACTTC
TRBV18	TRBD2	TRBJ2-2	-	CASSAGLAGNTGELFF	TGTGCCAGCTCAGCGGGACTAGCGGGGAACACCGGGGAGCTGTTTTTT
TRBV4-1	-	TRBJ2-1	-	CASSQTRGYNEQFF	TGCGCCAGCAGCCAGACCCGGGGGTACAATGAGCAGTTCTTC
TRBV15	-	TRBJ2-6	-	CATSRGLGGRTGANVLTF	TGTGCCACCAGCAGGGGCCTAGGAGGGCGAACTGGGGCCAACGTCCTGACTTTC
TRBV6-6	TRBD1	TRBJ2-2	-	CASSKGASESGELFF	TGTGCCAGCAGCAAGGGGGCGTCGGAAAGCGGGGAGCTGTTTTTT
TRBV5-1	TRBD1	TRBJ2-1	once	CASSPDRGREQFF	TGCGCCAGCAGCCCCGACAGGGGTCGTGAGCAGTTCTTC
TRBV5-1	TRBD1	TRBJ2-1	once	CASSPGQGATQFF	TGCGCCAGCAGCCCGGGACAGGGGGCAACGCAGTTCTTC
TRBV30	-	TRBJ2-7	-	CAWSSVGYEQYF	TGTGCCTGGAGTTCGGTCGGCTACGAGCAGTACTTC
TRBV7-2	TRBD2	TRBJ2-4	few	CASSEGLAGDKNIQYF	TGTGCCAGCAGCGAGGGACTAGCGGGGGATAAAAACATTCAGTACTTC
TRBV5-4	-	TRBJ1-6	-	CASSFRPDRYSPLHF	TGTGCCAGCAGCTTCAGGCCAGACCGATATTCACCCCTCCACTTT
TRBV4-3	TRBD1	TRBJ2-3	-	CASSQVNPGQGTDTQYF	TGCGCCAGCAGCCAAGTTAACCCGGGACAGGGGACAGATACGCAGTATTTT
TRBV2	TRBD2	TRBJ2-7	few	CASNGEGYEQYF	TGTGCCAGCAATGGGGAGGGGTACGAGCAGTACTTC
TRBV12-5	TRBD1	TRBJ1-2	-	CASGFPTGDGDGYTF	TGTGCTAGTGGTTTCCCAACAGGGGACGGTGATGGCTACACCTTC
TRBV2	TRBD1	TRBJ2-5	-	CASGFRGQETQYF	TGTGCCAGTGGTTTCAGGGGGCAAGAGACCCAGTACTTC
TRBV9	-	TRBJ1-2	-	CASSVDYRTDGYGYTF	TGTGCCAGCAGCGTAGACTATCGGACAGACGGCTATGGCTACACCTTC
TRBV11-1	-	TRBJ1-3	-	CASSPGRVGNTIYF	TGTGCCAGCAGCCCCGGTCGCGTCGGAAACACCATATATTTT
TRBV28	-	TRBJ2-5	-	CASTSYPRETQYF	TGTGCCAGCACCTCCTATCCGAGGGAGACCCAGTACTTC
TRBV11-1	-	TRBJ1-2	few	CASSLNGGVDGYTF	TGTGCCAGCAGCTTAAACGGGGGAGTGGATGGCTACACCTTC
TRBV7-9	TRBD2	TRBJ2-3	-	CASSPWTSSSTDTQYF	TGTGCCAGCAGCCCGTGGACTAGTTCGAGCACAGATACGCAGTATTTT
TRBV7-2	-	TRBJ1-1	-	CASNDKGVMTEAFF	TGTGCCAGCAATGATAAGGGGGTTATGACTGAAGCTTTCTTT
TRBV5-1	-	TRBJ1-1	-	CASSPTSGLSGKGAFF	TGCGCCAGCAGCCCTACTTCAGGGTTGTCGGGTAAGGGAGCTTTCTTT
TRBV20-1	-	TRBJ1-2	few	CSVIGVGGYTF	TGCAGTGTCATAGGGGTTGGGGGCTACACCTTC
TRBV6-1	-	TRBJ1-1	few	CARAGNGDTEAFF	TGTGCCAGGGCAGGGAACGGCGACACTGAAGCTTTCTTT
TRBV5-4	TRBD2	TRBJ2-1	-	CASSLASRASGGAGEQFF	TGTGCCAGCAGCTTGGCCTCCCGGGCTAGCGGGGGGGCTGGTGAGCAGTTCTTC
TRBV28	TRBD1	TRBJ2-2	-	CASGGQHTGELFF	TGTGCCAGCGGGGGACAGCACACCGGGGAGCTGTTTTTT
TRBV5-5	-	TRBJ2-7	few	CASSLIPDSSGEQYF	TGTGCCAGCAGCTTGATCCCCGACAGTAGTGGCGAGCAGTACTTC